These 18 T cell receptor beta chains share one sample of origin, sequenced in a study of vaccination and CD4 T cells after COVID-19. These receptors have no identified antigens. Documented treatment: approximately 9-day PBMC culture with coronavirus spike peptide pools or control peptides (ViraFEST assay). Cultured CD4+ T cells had their DNA profiled by the Oncomine TCR Beta short-read assay. TCRdb re-derived calls from the PCR reads in MiXCR, one entry per CDR3 protein. The sample lists about 9,600 distinct CDR3 sequences, roughly 24% occurring once. The sample was CD4+ T cells from blood, cultured in vitro, taken after SARS-CoV-2 vaccination. Source of these receptors: a human donor who had recovered from COVID-19.

This chain links TRBV5-4 with TRBJ1-3; D is undetermined. CDR3 length equals 15 residues. Per germline, CDR1 SGHNT and CDR2 YYREEE (reference sequence). Trimming left V 4 bases short and J 0 bases short, with 11 bases between. The DNA of the CDR3 is TGTGCCAGCAGCGCCGAGACGGCCTCTGGAAACACCATATATTTT. It translates to CASSAETASGNTIYF. Full variable domain (remainder filled in from reference TRBV5-4 and TRBJ1-3): ETGVTQSPTHLIKTRGQQVTLRCSSQSGHNTVSWYQQALGQGPQFIFQYYREEENGRGNFPPRFSGLQFPNYSSELNVNALELDDSALYLCASSAETASGNTIYFGEGSWLTVV.

The chain uses TRBV7-2 and TRBJ1-2; D unclear. CDR3 length equals 11 residues. V was pared by 2 bases and J by 9 bases, with 7 bases between. The germline CDR1 and CDR2 sequences are SGHTA and FQGNSA. CDR3 nucleotide sequence: TGTGCCAGCAGCTTATCATGGAGCTACACCTTC. This codes for CASSLSWSYTF.

This chain uses TRBV20-1 with TRBJ2-3, with D perhaps TRBD2 (6 bases). The CDR3 consists of 12 residues. CDR1 and CDR2 (germline): DFQATT, SNEGSKA (reference sequence). V was shortened by 2 bases and J by 6 bases, with 9 bases between the two germline ends. CDR3: CSARRLADTQYF. In nucleotides, the CDR3 is TGCAGTGCTAGACGGCTAGCGGATACGCAGTATTTT.

This chain joins TRBV7-3 and TRBJ2-5, with 8 bases identical to TRBD2. Germline V gene sequence: CDR1 SGHTA, CDR2 FQGTGA. This CDR3 comprises 17 residues. The ends lost 1 base at V and 1 base at J; junction bases unmatched: 8. The CDR3: CASSLIGASGLQETQYF. DNA of the CDR3: TGTGCCAGCAGCTTAATAGGGGCTAGCGGGCTCCAAGAGACCCAGTACTTC.

Concerning this clonotype itself: Relative to the germline gene, one junction end is altered; a read error may explain this. This sequence joins TRBV12-3 or TRBV12-4 and TRBJ2-7, with 10 bases that match TRBD2. The CDR3 is 15 residues long. The CDR3 region has the DNA TGTGCCAGCAGTTTAGAGCTAGCGGGAGTGGGCGAGCAGCACTTC. This sequence encodes CASSLELAGVGEQHF.

V and J are TRBV4-2 and TRBJ2-1; D unresolved. V was shortened by 0 bases and J by 7 bases, with 13 bases between the two germline ends. The CDR3 is 15 amino acids. Germline V gene data show CDR1 as LGHNA and CDR2 as YNFKEQ. The CDR3 here is CASSQEKELRNEQFF. The CDR3 coding sequence is TGTGCCAGCAGCCAAGAAAAAGAGTTAAGGAATGAGCAGTTCTTC.

CDR3 bases: TGTGCCAGCAGAATGGGAGGGGAACAAAACATTCAGTACTTC. Translation: CASRMGGEQNIQYF. V usage is TRBV28 and J usage is TRBJ2-4, with 7 nucleotides matching TRBD2. CDR1 is MDHEN, CDR2 SYDVKM, per germline. This CDR3 has 14 amino acids. J was trimmed by 5 bases and V by 6 bases; bases with no gene match: 7.

This clonotype turned up a few times. The CDR3 sequence is CASSPIQTGSSFPTRSGYTF. In DNA, the CDR3 is TGTGCCAGCAGTCCCATTCAGACAGGCTCTTCCTTCCCCACCCGTAGTGGCTACACCTTC. The chain recombines TRBV28 with TRBJ1-2; D perhaps matches TRBD1 (6 bases). The CDR3 length is 20 residues. The germline gives CDR1 MDHEN, CDR2 SYDVKM. V was shortened by 5 bases and J by 7 bases, with 35 bases between the two germline ends.

This clonotype has a handful of counts. J is TRBJ2-3 and V is TRBV20-1; 11 bases agree with TRBD1. The CDR3 has 15 residues. The trim removed 0 bases at V and 3 bases at J, leaving 2 bases unmatched. The germline V gene encodes CDR1 DFQATT and CDR2 SNEGSKA (reference sequence). The DNA of the CDR3 is TGCAGTGCTAGAGACGGGGACAGGGGGACAGATACGCAGTATTTT. Protein: CSARDGDRGTDTQYF.

This clonotype is categorized as large (0.1 to 1%). The chain combines TRBV4-3 with TRBJ1-5; D remains unclear. CDR1 is LGHNA, CDR2 YSLEER, per germline. CDR3 size: 14 residues. Trimming stripped 3 bases from V and 8 bases from J, with 14 bases between. This chain's CDR3 is CASSQTPRVEPQHF. In nucleotides, the CDR3 is TGCGCCAGCAGCCAGACGCCAAGGGTTGAGCCCCAGCATTTT.

This clonotype was counted only a few times. V and J are TRBV7-2 and TRBJ1-1, with a weak D call TRBD1 (6 bases). CDR1 SGHTA and CDR2 FQGNSA come from the germline V gene. The ends were cut back, 4 bases at V and 4 bases at J, with 16 bases in the middle. The CDR3 loop spans 15 amino acids. CDR3 sequence (DNA): TGTGCCAGCAGCTCACTACAGGGTATTGGCACTGAAGCTTTCTTT. As protein: CASSSLQGIGTEAFF.

V is TRBV2 and J is TRBJ1-5; D uncertain. CDR3 length equals 15 residues. The V gene's germline CDR1 is SNHLY and CDR2 FYNNEI. Trimming took off 6 bases at V and 2 bases at J, with 14 bases between the two ends. The CDR3 spells CASRPGSVGNQPQHF. The CDR3 DNA reads as TGTGCCAGCAGGCCCGGTTCTGTAGGCAATCAGCCCCAGCATTTT.

The chain employs TRBV12-3 or TRBV12-4 and TRBJ1-3; D is unclear. Trimming shortened V by 1 base and J by 2 bases, and 6 bases separated the two germline ends. This CDR3 contains 14 residues. The CDR3: CASSLVNPGNTIYF. CDR3 nucleotide sequence: TGTGCCAGCAGTTTAGTGAACCCTGGAAACACCATATATTTT.

This clonotype occurred a few times. The rearrangement joins TRBV7-2 to TRBJ2-3; the D is unclear. Trimming left V 2 bases short and J 1 base short, with 7 bases between. This CDR3 region has 14 residues. The germline gives CDR1 SGHTA, CDR2 FQGNSA. CDR3 nucleotide sequence: TGTGCCAGCAGCTTAAGGCTAGGCACAGATACGCAGTATTTT. Residues: CASSLRLGTDTQYF. The complete variable domain, with remaining parts taken from reference TRBV7-2 and TRBJ2-3, reads GAGVSQSPSNKVTEKGKDVELRCDPISGHTALYWYRQSLGQGLEFLIYFQGNSAPDKSGLPSDRFSAERTGGSVSTLTIQRTQQEDSAVYLCASSLRLGTDTQYFGPGTRLTVL.

The J gene is TRBJ2-7, the V gene TRBV7-8, with D perhaps given as TRBD1 or TRBD2 (5 bases each). V was trimmed by 1 base and J by 1 base, leaving 20 bases between them. Germline CDR1 reads SGHVS; CDR2 reads FQNEAQ. The CDR3 has 18 amino acids. DNA of the CDR3: TGTGCCAGCAGCTTAGAGGGCCGGGGCGTAAGGATTTCCTACGAGCAGTACTTC. Translated: CASSLEGRGVRISYEQYF.

This chain uses TRBV7-2 with TRBJ2-7, with 9 bases fitting TRBD1. The CDR3 has 14 amino acids. The germline V gene encodes CDR1 SGHTA and CDR2 FQGNSA. Trimming took 5 bases from V and 1 from J; bases not matched to a gene: 3. The CDR3 spells CASSRTGESYEQYF. The CDR3 nucleotides read TGTGCCAGCAGCCGGACAGGGGAGTCCTACGAGCAGTACTTC.

This clonotype showed up just a few times. This chain connects TRBV10-3 to TRBJ1-1; D ambiguous. From germline, CDR1 is ENHRY and CDR2 SYGVKD. The CDR3 has 14 amino acids. The V and J ends lost 0 bases and 1 base respectively, with 6 bases between them. CDR3 amino acids: CAISESHQNTEAFF. CDR3 DNA: TGTGCCATCAGTGAGTCGCACCAGAACACTGAAGCTTTCTTT.

The CDR3 DNA sequence: TGTGCCAGCAGCCCAATATCCGGGACAGGGGTGCGTGGCTACACCTTC. Encoded protein: CASSPISGTGVRGYTF. This rearrangement joins TRBV28 to TRBJ1-2; 10 bases align to TRBD1. CDR3 length equals 16 residues. The J segment lost 7 bases and the V segment lost 6 bases, leaving 14 bases of the junction unmatched. Germline CDR1 and CDR2: MDHEN and SYDVKM.